This entry lists 5 T cell receptor beta chains sequenced from one sample in a study of T-cell reconstitution after alpha-beta-depleted transplantation in children (dated by TCRdb to about 2016). Interpreted using the paper, the treatment or condition label stands for: allogeneic hematopoietic cell transplantation with graft depleted of TCRalphabeta T cells and CD19 B cells. Libraries were made using PCR. The sequencing machine was an Illumina HiSeq 2500. TCR libraries were prepared with molecular barcoding, using unique molecular identifiers to normalize TCRbeta repertoire quantification. TCRdb handled the public reads itself, with Q25 trimming in fastp and clone calling in MiXCR, and kept productive beta chains. Every entry covers one CDR3 protein and lists the most common genes and DNA from its rows. Within this sample are around 210,000 distinct CDR3 sequences, with approximately 6.9% of them counted one time only. In total, the top ten clones hold 5% to 6.5% of the sample.

The material was PBMCs, obtained before TCRalphabeta/CD19-depleted stem cell transplant. The receptors here all came from a boy under 10 years old with acute lymphoblastic leukemia, due to receive a stem cell transplant.

This clonotype was seen at least ten times. This chain connects TRBV20-1 to TRBJ1-1; weak D call: TRBD1 (5 bases). Germline CDR1 reads DFQATT; CDR2 reads SNEGSKA (reference sequence). Trimming pared 0 bases from V and 10 bases from J, leaving 21 bases between. CDR3 length equals 15 residues. CDR3 DNA sequence: TGCAGTGCTAGAGATCTGGACGGCGGGGGTTGGGGAGCTTTCTTT. This sequence encodes CSARDLDGGGWGAFF.

The chain joins TRBV4-2 to TRBJ2-1, with 10 bases aligning to TRBD2. The CDR3 extends over 18 amino acids. The germline CDR1 and CDR2 sequences are LGHNA and YNFKEQ. The V gene end was trimmed by 1 base and the J gene end by 2 bases; junction bases not matched to a gene: 8. DNA for the CDR3: TGTGCCAGCAGCCAAGGGGGGGATAGCGGGGGGACCTACAATGAGCAGTTCTTC. Encoded protein: CASSQGGDSGGTYNEQFF.

This clonotype was recorded many times. The chain joins TRBV29-1 to TRBJ2-2; possible D gene TRBD2, 6 bases. From germline, CDR1 is SQVTM and CDR2 ANQGSEA. The CDR3 consists of 13 residues. The V gene lost 4 bases and the J gene lost 4 bases, with 10 bases spanning the gap. The CDR3 nucleotides read TGCAGCGTTGGGCGGGGCGGCACCGGGGAGCTGTTTTTT. This sequence encodes CSVGRGGTGELFF.

In this sample, this clonotype turned up a few times. This chain uses TRBV19 with TRBJ2-1; 7 nucleotides match TRBD2. Per germline, CDR1 LNHDA and CDR2 SQIVND (reference sequence). V shed 3 bases and J 9 bases; nucleotides not matched to a gene: 11. This CDR3 has 15 amino acids. DNA of the CDR3: TGTGCCAGTAGTATGGGGGGGAGCGGCCGACCTGAGCAGTTCTTC. Amino acid sequence: CASSMGGSGRPEQFF.

This clonotype was counted only a few times. The rearrangement uses TRBV7-2 and TRBJ2-7; 11 bases align to TRBD2. The germline gives CDR1 SGHTA, CDR2 FQGNSA. This CDR3 contains 17 residues. After removal of 7 bases from V and 3 bases from J, the junction contained 14 bases not matched to a gene. CDR3 in amino acids: CASTTRGASGRNYEQYF. CDR3 coding DNA: TGTGCCAGCACCACACGAGGGGCTAGCGGGAGGAACTACGAGCAGTACTTC.